These 7 T cell receptor beta chains were sequenced from one sample in a study of cytomegalovirus exposure and HLA in healthy donors (dated by TCRdb to the late 2010s). Library prep was done by the immunoSEQ multiplex PCR assay. For the multiplex PCR, a mixture combining 60 forward primers for TCR Vbeta segments and 13 reverse primers for TCR Jbeta segments was used. TCRdb retrieved this table from immuneACCESS and kept in-frame rearrangements only. Not all clones are present; in checked studies, unresolved V genes account for under half, and no reason is known for the remainder. Recorded for this sample are some 71,000 clones; about 67% of them occurred a single time. The top ten clonotypes cover about 7.6% of the sample. Sequences were obtained from PBMCs. These receptors were taken from a man aged 35-49 years in good health and CMV-seropositive.

The J gene is TRBJ1-5, the V gene TRBV4-3; no firm D call. Trimming took 1 base from V and 6 from J, leaving 7 bases between them. Germline assignment: CDR1 LGHNA and CDR2 YSLEER. The CDR3 is 13 residues long. CDR3 residues: CASSQAPGQPQHF. CDR3 nucleotides: TGCGCCAGCAGCCAAGCGCCCGGTCAGCCCCAGCATTTT.

This clone appeared a few times. The V gene is TRBV5-1, the J gene TRBJ1-4; no clear D gene. CDR1 is SGHRS, CDR2 YFSETQ, per germline. The length of the CDR3 is 15 residues. V gave up 4 bases and J gave up 0 bases, with 10 bases separating them. The CDR3, as DNA: TGCGCCAGCAGCCCGACATTTGCAACTAATGAAAAACTGTTTTTT. Its protein is CASSPTFATNEKLFF.

The gene calls are TRBV4-2 and TRBJ1-1; D remains ambiguous. In germline, CDR1 is LGHNA, CDR2 YNFKEQ. Trimming stripped 4 bases from V and 1 base from J, with 13 bases between. The CDR3 has 15 amino acids. The CDR3 reads CASSLTGDSNTEAFF. CDR3 nucleotide sequence: TGTGCCAGCAGCCTTACCGGGGATTCGAACACTGAAGCTTTCTTT.

The chain has TRBV9 and TRBJ1-4; 7 bases fit TRBD1. The V segment lost 2 bases and the J segment 7 bases; nucleotides outside the gene matches: 5. Germline values: CDR1 SGDLS, CDR2 YYNGEE. CDR3 size: 14 residues. The CDR3 sequence is CASSVTGRGEKLFF. The CDR3 region has the DNA TGTGCCAGCAGCGTGACAGGGAGAGGTGAAAAACTGTTTTTT.

The gene calls are TRBV5-6 and TRBJ2-2, with a weak D call TRBD2 (5 bases). Trimming removed 1 base from V and 1 base from J, with 11 bases in between. Germline CDR1 is SGHDT and CDR2 is YYEEEE. CDR3 length: 16 residues. In DNA, the CDR3 is TGTGCCAGCAGCTTGTGGGTCGGAGGGAACACCGGGGAGCTGTTTTTT. Protein product: CASSLWVGGNTGELFF.

The chain employs TRBV5-1 and TRBJ1-1, with D unresolved. V was trimmed by 1 base and J by 2 bases, leaving 12 bases between them. Looked up from germline, CDR1 is SGHRS and CDR2 is YFSETQ. The CDR3 contains 15 residues. In DNA form, the CDR3 reads TGCGCCAGCAGCTTGAGGTTGGGCGCTAACACTGAAGCTTTCTTT. As protein: CASSLRLGANTEAFF. Variable domain in full (rest from reference TRBV5-1 and TRBJ1-1): KAGVTQTPRYLIKTRGQQVTLSCSPISGHRSVSWYQQTPGQGLQFLFEYFSETQRNKGNFPGRFSGRQFSNSRSEMNVSTLELGDSALYLCASSLRLGANTEAFFGQGTRLTVV.

In nucleotides, the CDR3 is TGTGCCAGCAGCCCAGAAGGGGACGAGCAGTACTTC. Encoded protein: CASSPEGDEQYF. The rearrangement uses TRBV7-9 and TRBJ2-7; the D gene is possibly TRBD1 (5 bases). Trimming stripped 5 bases from V and 5 bases from J, with 10 bases between. The CDR3 has 12 residues. CDR1 SEHNR and CDR2 FQNEAQ come from the germline V gene (reference sequence).